This passage covers 22 T cell receptor beta chains from one sample sequenced in a study of blood T cells in healthy people across ages. A second roughly 6 to 12 cycle PCR used barcoded and J-beta primers. TCRdb reprocessed the 5' RACE reads via MiXCR and lists one record per CDR3 protein. This sample has hundreds of thousands of distinct CDR3 sequences, with around 32% found just once. The sample consisted of blood. These receptors were taken from a woman aged 80 or older in good health.

For this clonotype: At one of its ends the junction is not consistent with the germline gene, which may arise from a read error. The chain recombines TRBV12-3 or TRBV12-4 with TRBJ2-2; TRBD1 matches 8 bases. The CDR3 sequence is 15 residues long. CDR3 residues: CASSRQGMNTGERFF. The CDR3 DNA reads as TGTGCCAGCAGTCGACAGGGGATGAACACCGGGGAGCGGTTTTTT.

This clonotype appeared a few times. V is TRBV5-1 and J is TRBJ1-1; 11 bases line up with TRBD1. Unmatched junction bases numbered 4, after V lost 4 bases and J lost 5 bases. The CDR3 extends over 14 amino acids. Looked up from germline, CDR1 is SGHRS and CDR2 is YFSETQ. CDR3 in DNA: TGCGCCAGCAGCACGGGACAGGGGGAAACTGAAGCTTTCTTT. Protein product: CASSTGQGETEAFF.

Note on this clonotype: A much more abundant neighbour one base away suggests this may be a read error. The DNA is left out, because the CDR3 cannot be placed on it with certainty; the CDR3 is given as TCRdb lists it. J is TRBJ2-6 and V is TRBV4-3. The CDR3 is 16 residues long, counting both termini. Germline V gives CDR1 LGHNA, CDR2 YSLEER. The chain's CDR3 is CASSQDVGTGANVRTF.

This clonotype was recorded a few times. A much larger clone differs from this one at a single base, so this may be a read error. The rearrangement joins TRBV5-6 to TRBJ2-6; 7 bases line up with TRBD1. The CDR3 is made up of 18 amino acids. Germline lookup yields CDR1 SGHDT and CDR2 YYEEEE. CDR3 nucleotides: TGTGCCAGCAGGTTGGACAGGTCGGGCGGGCTTTGGGCCAACGTCCTGACTTTC. This encodes CASRLDRSGGLWANVLTF.

The chain carries TRBV19 and TRBJ2-1, with D possibly matching TRBD2 (5 bases). The DNA matches TRBJ2-7 better at its end, which makes the J call doubtful. In germline, CDR1 is LNHDA, CDR2 SQIVND (reference sequence). This CDR3 has 16 residues. Here the CDR3 DNA reads TGTGCCAGTAGTGACCGTAGGTCTAGCTCCTACAATGAGCAGTACTTC. It is translated as CASSDRRSSSYNEQYF.

The chain carries TRBV21-1 and TRBJ2-7; TRBD1 is taken as the D call from the table, unchecked against the DNA. TRBV21-1 is a pseudogene segment. CDR3 length equals 13 residues. CDR3 nucleotide sequence: TGTGCCAGCAGCATAGGCAGGGGGTACGAGCAGTACTTC. Its translation is CASSIGRGYEQYF.

There are many counts of this clonotype. It may be a read error: a sequence one base away is much more abundant. The chain uses TRBV29-1 and TRBJ2-7; D might be TRBD1 (6 bases). The CDR3 length is 13 residues. The germline V and J ends were trimmed by 3 bases and 5 bases, with 14 bases remaining between them. Germline loops: CDR1 SQVTM, CDR2 ANQGSEA. The CDR3 DNA is TGCAGCGTTGATACAGGGTTCGGGGACGAGCAGTACTTC. Amino acid sequence: CSVDTGFGDEQYF.

This chain uses TRBV14 with TRBJ2-3, with unresolved D. Between the trimmed V and J ends, which lost 0 bases and 2 bases, there was a span of 9 bases. The CDR3 length is 15 residues. Germline V gene sequence: CDR1 SGHDN, CDR2 FVKESK. This chain's CDR3 is CASSQDRSYTDTQYF. For the CDR3, the DNA is TGTGCCAGCAGCCAAGACAGGAGCTACACAGATACGCAGTATTTT.

V is TRBV5-1 and J is TRBJ2-3, with 8 bases identical to TRBD1. The CDR3 extends over 15 amino acids. CDR1 and CDR2 from the germline V gene are SGHRS and YFSETQ. V trimming: 4 bases; J trimming: 0 bases; junction bases outside the gene matches: 4. The CDR3 spells CASSKTGGSTDTQYF. In DNA form, the CDR3 reads TGCGCCAGCAGCAAAACAGGGGGGAGCACAGATACGCAGTATTTT.

This clonotype is a singleton in its sample. V is TRBV20-1 and J is TRBJ1-6, with a weak D call TRBD1 (6 bases). The CDR3 length is 15 residues. The ends were cut back, 1 base at V and 7 bases at J, with 14 bases in the middle. Germline assignment: CDR1 DFQATT and CDR2 SNEGSKA (reference sequence). The CDR3 coding sequence is TGCAGTGCTAGAGTAGACAGGTCGGGGAATTCACCCCTCCACTTT. Translating it yields CSARVDRSGNSPLHF.

This clonotype occurred many times. The DNA of the CDR3 is TGCAGTGCTAGACGATCTGGGACAGTTAACTATGGCTACACCTTC. Its protein is CSARRSGTVNYGYTF. The chain carries TRBV20-1 and TRBJ1-2; TRBD1 matches 7 bases. CDR1 and CDR2 from the germline V gene are DFQATT and SNEGSKA (reference sequence). CDR3 length equals 15 residues. Losses at the gene ends were 2 bases for V and 1 base for J; bases not matched to a gene: 7.

V and J are TRBV20-1 and TRBJ1-3; weak D call: TRBD1 (5 bases). With 1 base removed from V and 0 bases from J, the gap between germline ends came to 10 bases. CDR3 length: 15 residues. CDR1 and CDR2 (germline): DFQATT, SNEGSKA (reference sequence). CDR3 sequence: CSARAGKSSGNTIYF. The CDR3 coding sequence is TGCAGTGCTAGAGCAGGGAAATCCTCTGGAAACACCATATATTTT.

The genes are TRBV6-6 and TRBJ1-2; D might be TRBD1 (6 bases). Germline lookup yields CDR1 MNHNY and CDR2 SVGAGI (reference sequence). V dropped 10 bases and J dropped 0 bases, with 21 bases sitting between them. The CDR3 is 16 amino acids. CDR3 sequence reads: CATGENAGQPNYGYTF. The CDR3 bases are TGTGCCACCGGAGAAAACGCCGGACAGCCTAACTATGGCTACACCTTC.

This clonotype was detected only once. A much larger clone differs from this one at a single base, so this may be a read error. The V and J genes are TRBV7-9 and TRBJ2-1, with a possible D match to TRBD2 (6 bases). CDR1 and CDR2 (germline): SEHNR, FQNEAQ (reference sequence). The CDR3 totals 14 residues. CDR3 residues: CACSSGDVYNEQFF. In nucleotides, the CDR3 is TGTGCCTGCAGCTCGGGGGACGTTTACAATGAGCAGTTCTTC.

The chain recombines TRBV6-2 or TRBV6-3 with TRBJ1-5; maybe TRBD1 (6 bases). CDR1 and CDR2 from the germline V gene are MNHEY and SVGEGT. Trimming took off 7 bases at V and 2 bases at J, with 15 bases between the two ends. The CDR3 sequence is 15 residues long. CDR3 nucleotide sequence: TGTGCCAGCACCGAACAGGGTTTGGGCAATCAGCCCCAGCATTTT. Translation gives CASTEQGLGNQPQHF.

This clonotype was seen a handful of times. A single base separates this from a much larger clone, so it may be a read error. This sequence joins TRBV7-2 and TRBJ1-2; 8 bases match TRBD1. Losses at the gene ends were 4 bases for V and 10 bases for J; bases not matched to a gene: 8. The CDR3 spans 13 residues. Germline V CDR1 and CDR2: SGHTA, FQGNSA. CDR3 nucleotides: TGTGCCAGCAGCTGGGAAGGGACAGGCGACTACACCTTC. Translated, it gives CASSWEGTGDYTF.

This clonotype was counted a few times. The chain combines TRBV19 with TRBJ1-1; tentatively, D is TRBD1 (5 bases). V gave up 4 bases and J gave up 1 base, with 7 bases separating them. Germline V gene sequence: CDR1 LNHDA, CDR2 SQIVND (reference sequence). This CDR3 has 13 residues. CDR3 in amino acids: CASSNDRNTEAFF. DNA of the CDR3: TGTGCCAGTAGTAACGACAGGAACACTGAAGCTTTCTTT.

This clonotype was counted a few times. With a much larger clone just one base away, this may be a read error. The genes are TRBV6-2 or TRBV6-3 and TRBJ2-1; D is possibly TRBD2 (7 bases). The CDR3 is made up of 13 amino acids. The germline V gene has CDR1 MNHEY and CDR2 SVGEGT. Trimming pared 11 bases from V and 9 bases from J, leaving 20 bases between. The CDR3 DNA follows: TGTGCCGGACGAGGGGGGGGCCGTGGTGAGCAGTTCTTC. It is translated as CAGRGGGRGEQFF.

This clonotype was observed many times. This chain joins TRBV29-1 and TRBJ2-7; 10 bases are a match to TRBD1. This CDR3 region has 15 residues. Germline lookup yields CDR1 SQVTM and CDR2 ANQGSEA. The V and J ends lost 4 bases and 3 bases, in that order; junction bases with no gene match: 9. The CDR3 protein is CSVATGQGPYYEQYF. In DNA form, the CDR3 reads TGCAGCGTTGCTACGGGACAGGGGCCTTACTACGAGCAGTACTTC.

This clonotype was found a few times. For the CDR3, the DNA is TGTGCCAGCCTGTCGCTAGGTTCACCCCTCCACTTT. Protein: CASLSLGSPLHF. The rearrangement joins TRBV6-5 to TRBJ1-6; D remains unclear. Trimming shortened V by 8 bases and J by 9 bases, and 11 bases separated the two germline ends. There are 12 residues in the CDR3. Germline CDR1 reads MNHEY; CDR2 reads SVGAGI.

This clonotype showed up many times. V usage is TRBV5-1 and J usage is TRBJ2-7, with D possibly matching TRBD2 (5 bases). V lost 4 bases and J lost 6, with 11 bases in between. The CDR3 runs to 12 residues. CDR1 is SGHRS, CDR2 YFSETQ, per germline. This CDR3 is CASSRGEGEQYF. The CDR3 DNA sequence: TGCGCCAGCAGCCGGGGAGAAGGCGAGCAGTACTTC. Based on the CDR3 plus reference TRBV5-1 and TRBJ2-7, the full variable domain is KAGVTQTPRYLIKTRGQQVTLSCSPISGHRSVSWYQQTPGQGLQFLFEYFSETQRNKGNFPGRFSGRQFSNSRSEMNVSTLELGDSALYLCASSRGEGEQYFGPGTRLTVT.

At least ten counts were recorded for this clonotype. The chain joins TRBV7-3 to TRBJ2-7; D not resolved. Germline loops: CDR1 SGHTA, CDR2 FQGTGA. V lost 5 bases and J lost 4, with 15 bases in between. CDR3 length equals 14 residues. The CDR3 DNA reads as TGTGCCAGCAGCGCTTCTACAGACCATTACGAGCAGTACTTC. Translating it yields CASSASTDHYEQYF.